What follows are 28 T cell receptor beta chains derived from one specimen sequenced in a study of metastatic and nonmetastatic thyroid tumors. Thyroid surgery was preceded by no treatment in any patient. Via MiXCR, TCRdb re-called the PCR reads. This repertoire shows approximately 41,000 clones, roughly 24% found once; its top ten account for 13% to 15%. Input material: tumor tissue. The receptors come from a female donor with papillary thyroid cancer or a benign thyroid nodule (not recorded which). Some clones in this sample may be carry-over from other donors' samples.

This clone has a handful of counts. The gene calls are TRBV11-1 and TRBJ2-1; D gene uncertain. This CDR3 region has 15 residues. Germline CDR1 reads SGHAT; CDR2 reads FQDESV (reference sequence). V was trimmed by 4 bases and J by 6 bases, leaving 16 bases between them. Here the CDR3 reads CASSCPGGLCNEQFF. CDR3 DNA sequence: TGTGCCAGCAGCTGCCCGGGTGGGCTGTGCAATGAGCAGTTCTTC.

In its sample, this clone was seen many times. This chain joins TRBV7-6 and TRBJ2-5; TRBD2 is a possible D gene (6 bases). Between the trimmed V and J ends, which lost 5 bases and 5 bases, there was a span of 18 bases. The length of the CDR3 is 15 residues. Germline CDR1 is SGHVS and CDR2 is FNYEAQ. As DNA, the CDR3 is TGTGCCAGCAGCCGCGGGGCCCAAGCCCCGGAGACCCAGTACTTC. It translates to CASSRGAQAPETQYF.

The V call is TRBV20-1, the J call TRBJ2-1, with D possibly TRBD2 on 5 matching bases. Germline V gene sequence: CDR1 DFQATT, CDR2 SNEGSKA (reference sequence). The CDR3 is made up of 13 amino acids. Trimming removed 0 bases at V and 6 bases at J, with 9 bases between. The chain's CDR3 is CSARELEFNEQFF. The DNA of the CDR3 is TGCAGTGCTAGAGAACTAGAATTCAATGAGCAGTTCTTC.

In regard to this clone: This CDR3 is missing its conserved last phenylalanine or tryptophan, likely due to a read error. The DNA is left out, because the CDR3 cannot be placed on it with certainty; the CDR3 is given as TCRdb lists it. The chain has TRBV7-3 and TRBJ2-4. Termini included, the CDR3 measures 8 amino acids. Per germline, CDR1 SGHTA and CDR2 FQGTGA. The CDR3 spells CASSQGSG.

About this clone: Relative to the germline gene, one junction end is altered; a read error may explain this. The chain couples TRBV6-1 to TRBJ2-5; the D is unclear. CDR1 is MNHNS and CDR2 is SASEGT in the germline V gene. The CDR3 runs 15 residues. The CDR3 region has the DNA TGTGCCAGCAGTGAAGACGTCGGATGTTCAGAGACCCATTACTTC. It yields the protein CASSEDVGCSETHYF.

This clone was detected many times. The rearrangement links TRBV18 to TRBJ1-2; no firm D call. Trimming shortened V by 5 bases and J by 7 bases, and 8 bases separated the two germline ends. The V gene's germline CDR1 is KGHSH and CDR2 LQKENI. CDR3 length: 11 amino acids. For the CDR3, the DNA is TGTGCCAGCTCAGGACGTCTTGGCTACACCTTC. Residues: CASSGRLGYTF. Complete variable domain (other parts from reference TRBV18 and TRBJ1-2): NAGVMQNPRHLVRRRGQEARLRCSPMKGHSHVYWYRQLPEEGLKFMVYLQKENIIDESGMPKERFSAEFPKEGPSILRIQQVVRGDSAAYFCASSGRLGYTFGSGTRLTVV.

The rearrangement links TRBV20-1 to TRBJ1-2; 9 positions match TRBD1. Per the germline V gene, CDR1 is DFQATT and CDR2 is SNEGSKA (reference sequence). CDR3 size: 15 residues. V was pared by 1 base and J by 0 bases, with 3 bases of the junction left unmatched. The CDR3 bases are TGCAGTGCTAGAGGGACAGGGGTGACTAACTATGGCTACACCTTC. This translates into CSARGTGVTNYGYTF.

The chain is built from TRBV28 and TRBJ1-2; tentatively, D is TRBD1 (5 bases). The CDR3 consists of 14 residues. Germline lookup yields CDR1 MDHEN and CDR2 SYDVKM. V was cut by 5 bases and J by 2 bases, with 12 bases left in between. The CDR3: CASSPMGENYGYTF. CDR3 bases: TGTGCCAGCAGTCCCATGGGGGAGAACTATGGCTACACCTTC.

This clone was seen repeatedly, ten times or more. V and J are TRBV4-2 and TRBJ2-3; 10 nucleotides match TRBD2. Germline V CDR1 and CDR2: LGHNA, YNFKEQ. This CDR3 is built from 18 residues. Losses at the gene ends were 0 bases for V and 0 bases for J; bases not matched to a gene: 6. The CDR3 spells CASSQDNSGGPSTDTQYF. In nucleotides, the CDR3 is TGTGCCAGCAGCCAAGATAATAGCGGGGGGCCTAGCACAGATACGCAGTATTTT.

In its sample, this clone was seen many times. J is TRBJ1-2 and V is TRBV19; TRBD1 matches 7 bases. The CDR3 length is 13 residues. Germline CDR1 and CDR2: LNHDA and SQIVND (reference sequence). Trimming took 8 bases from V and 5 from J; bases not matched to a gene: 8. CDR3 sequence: CASAPTGTYGYTF. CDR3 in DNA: TGTGCCAGTGCCCCGACAGGGACTTATGGCTACACCTTC.

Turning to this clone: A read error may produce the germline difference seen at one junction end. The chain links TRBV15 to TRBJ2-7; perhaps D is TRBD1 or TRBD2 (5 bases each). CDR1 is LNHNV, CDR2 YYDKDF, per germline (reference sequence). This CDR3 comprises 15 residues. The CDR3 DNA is TGTGCCATCAGCAGAGATCTTGCGGGTGCTGGGGCAGGTACCTTC. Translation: CAISRDLAGAGAGTF. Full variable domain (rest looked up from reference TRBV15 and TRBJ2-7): DAMVIQNPRYQVTQFGKPVTLSCSQTLNHNVMYWYQQKSSQAPKLLFHYYDKDFNNEADTPDNFQSRRPNTSFCFLDIRSPGLGDTAMYLCAISRDLAGAGAGTFGPGTRLTVT.

In DNA form, the CDR3 reads TGTGCCAGCAGCTTACCCCATGGGGCTGTAAACACCATATATTTT. This encodes CASSLPHGAVNTIYF. V is TRBV7-9 and J is TRBJ1-3; D is possibly TRBD1 (5 bases). Germline-derived CDR1 and CDR2 are SEHNR and FQNEAQ (reference sequence). Trimming cost V 2 bases and J 6 bases, with 14 bases left between them. This CDR3 contains 15 residues. Looking up the rest from reference TRBV7-9 and TRBJ1-3 gives the full variable domain: DTGVSQNPRHKITKRGQNVTFRCDPISEHNRLYWYRQTLGQGPEFLTYFQNEAQLEKSRLLSDRFSAERPKGSFSTLEIQRTEQGDSAMYLCASSLPHGAVNTIYFGEGSWLTVV.

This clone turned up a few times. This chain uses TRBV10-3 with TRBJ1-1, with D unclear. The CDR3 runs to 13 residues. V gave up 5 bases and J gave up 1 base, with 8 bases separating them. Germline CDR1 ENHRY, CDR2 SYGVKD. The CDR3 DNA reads TGTGCCATCAGTTCAGATCAGAACACTGAAGCTTTCTTT. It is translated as CAISSDQNTEAFF.

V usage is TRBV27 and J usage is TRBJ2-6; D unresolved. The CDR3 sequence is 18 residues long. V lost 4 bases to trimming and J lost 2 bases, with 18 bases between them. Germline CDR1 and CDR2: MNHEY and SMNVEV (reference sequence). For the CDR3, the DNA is TGTGCCAGCAGTTCCTCGGCCGCATATCAAGCTGGGGCCAACGTCCTGACTTTC. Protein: CASSSSAAYQAGANVLTF. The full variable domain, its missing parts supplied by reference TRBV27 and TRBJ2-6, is EAQVTQNPRYLITVTGKKLTVTCSQNMNHEYMSWYRQDPGLGLRQIYYSMNVEVTDKGDVPEGYKVSRKEKRNFPLILESPSPNQTSLYFCASSSSAAYQAGANVLTFGAGSRLTVL.

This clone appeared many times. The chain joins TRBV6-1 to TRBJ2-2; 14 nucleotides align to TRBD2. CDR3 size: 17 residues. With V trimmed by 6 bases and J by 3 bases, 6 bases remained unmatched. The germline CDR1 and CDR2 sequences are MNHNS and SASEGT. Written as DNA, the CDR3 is TGTGCCAGCAGGGGACTAGCGGGAGAGAAAGACACCGGGGAGCTGTTTTTT. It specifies CASRGLAGEKDTGELFF.

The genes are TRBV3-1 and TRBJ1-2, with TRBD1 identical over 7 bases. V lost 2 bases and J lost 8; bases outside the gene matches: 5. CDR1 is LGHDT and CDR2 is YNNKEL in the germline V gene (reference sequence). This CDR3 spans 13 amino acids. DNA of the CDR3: TGTGCCAGCAGCCAATTCAGGGGGAACGGCTACACCTTC. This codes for CASSQFRGNGYTF.

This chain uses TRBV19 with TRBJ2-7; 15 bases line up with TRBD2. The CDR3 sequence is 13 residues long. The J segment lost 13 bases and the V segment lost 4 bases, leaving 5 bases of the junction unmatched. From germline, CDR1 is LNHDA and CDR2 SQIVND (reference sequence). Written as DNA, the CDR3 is TGTGCCAGTAGTACAGGGACTAGCGGGAGGAGTTACTTC. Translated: CASSTGTSGRSYF.

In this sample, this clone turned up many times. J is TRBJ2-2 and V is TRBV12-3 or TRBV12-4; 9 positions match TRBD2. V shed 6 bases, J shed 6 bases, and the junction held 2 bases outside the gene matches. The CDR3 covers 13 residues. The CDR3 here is CASSRGGAGELFF. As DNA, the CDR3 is TGTGCCAGCAGCCGCGGGGGGGCCGGGGAGCTGTTTTTT.

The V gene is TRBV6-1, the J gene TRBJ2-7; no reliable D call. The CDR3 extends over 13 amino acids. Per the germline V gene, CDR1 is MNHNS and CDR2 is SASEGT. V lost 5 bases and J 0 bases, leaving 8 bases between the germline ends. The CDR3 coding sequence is TGTGCCAGCAGTCGACATTCCTCCTACGAGCAGTACTTC. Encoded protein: CASSRHSSYEQYF.

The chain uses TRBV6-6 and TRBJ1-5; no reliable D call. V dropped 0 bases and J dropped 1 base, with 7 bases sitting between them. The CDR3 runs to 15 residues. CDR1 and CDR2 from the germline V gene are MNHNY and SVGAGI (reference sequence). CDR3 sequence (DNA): TGTGCCAGCAGTTACTCGGCGGGCAGCAATCAGCCCCAGCATTTT. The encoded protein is CASSYSAGSNQPQHF.

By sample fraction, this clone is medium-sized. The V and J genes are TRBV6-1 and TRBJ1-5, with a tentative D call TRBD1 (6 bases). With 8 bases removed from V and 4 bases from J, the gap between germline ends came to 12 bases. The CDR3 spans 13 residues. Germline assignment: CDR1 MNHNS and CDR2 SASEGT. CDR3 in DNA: TGTGCCAGCCTACAGGGTCGGAATCAGCCCCAGCATTTT. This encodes CASLQGRNQPQHF.

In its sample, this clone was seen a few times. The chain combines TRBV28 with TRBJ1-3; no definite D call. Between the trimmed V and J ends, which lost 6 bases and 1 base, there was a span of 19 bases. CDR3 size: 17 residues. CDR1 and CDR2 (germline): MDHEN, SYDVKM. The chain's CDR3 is CASSHPRWTVSGNTIYF. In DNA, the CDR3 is TGTGCCAGCAGCCACCCCCGGTGGACGGTATCTGGAAACACCATATATTTT. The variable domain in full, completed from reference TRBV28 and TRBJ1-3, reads DVKVTQSSRYLVKRTGEKVFLECVQDMDHENMFWYRQDPGLGLRLIYFSYDVKMKEKGDIPEGYSVSREKKERFSLILESASTNQTSMYLCASSHPRWTVSGNTIYFGEGSWLTVV.

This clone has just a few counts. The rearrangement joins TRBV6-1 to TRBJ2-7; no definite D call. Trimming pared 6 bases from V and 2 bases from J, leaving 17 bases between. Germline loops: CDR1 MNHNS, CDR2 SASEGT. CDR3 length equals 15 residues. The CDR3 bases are TGTGCCAGCAGCACCCTGGTGGGGTCAACCTACGAGCAGTACTTC. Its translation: CASSTLVGSTYEQYF.

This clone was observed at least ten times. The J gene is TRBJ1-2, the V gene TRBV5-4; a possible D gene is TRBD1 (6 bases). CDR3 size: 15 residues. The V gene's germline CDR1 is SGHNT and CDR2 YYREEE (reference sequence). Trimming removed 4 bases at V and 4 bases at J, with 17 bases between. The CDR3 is CASSPSTGLRYGYTF. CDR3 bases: TGTGCCAGCAGCCCTTCAACAGGGCTCCGCTATGGCTACACCTTC.

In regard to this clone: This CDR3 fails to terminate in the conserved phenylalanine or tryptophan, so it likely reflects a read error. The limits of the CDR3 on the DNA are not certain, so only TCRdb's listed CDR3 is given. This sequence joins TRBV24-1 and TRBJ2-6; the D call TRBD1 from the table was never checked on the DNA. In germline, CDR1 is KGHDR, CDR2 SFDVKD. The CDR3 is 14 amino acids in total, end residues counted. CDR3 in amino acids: CATAGRDTRGAVTI.

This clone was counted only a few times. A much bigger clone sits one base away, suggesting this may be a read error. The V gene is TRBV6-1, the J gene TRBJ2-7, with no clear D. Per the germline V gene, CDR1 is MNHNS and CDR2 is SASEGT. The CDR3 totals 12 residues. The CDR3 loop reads CASSGQFYEHYF. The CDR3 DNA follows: TGTGCCAGCAGTGGGCAGTTCTACGAGCATTACTTC.

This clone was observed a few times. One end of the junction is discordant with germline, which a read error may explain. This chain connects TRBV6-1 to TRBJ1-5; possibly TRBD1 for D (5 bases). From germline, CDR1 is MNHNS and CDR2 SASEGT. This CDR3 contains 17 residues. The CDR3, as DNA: TGTGCCAGCAGCAGGTGGGGGGGTACCCCGAGCAATCATCCCCAGCATTTT. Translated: CASSRWGGTPSNHPQHF.

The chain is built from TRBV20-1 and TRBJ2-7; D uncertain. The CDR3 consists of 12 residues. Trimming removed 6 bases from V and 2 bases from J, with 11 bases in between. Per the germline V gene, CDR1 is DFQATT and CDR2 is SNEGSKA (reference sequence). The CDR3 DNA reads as TGCAGTGCCACCGTGTCTACCTACGAGCAGTACTTC. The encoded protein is CSATVSTYEQYF.